This TCR beta chain stems from a study of identical twins' blood T cells. MiXCR, applied by TCRdb to the 5' RACE reads, yields one record per CDR3 protein. Found here are fewer than 450,000 distinct CDR3 sequences, over 25% of them singletons; the top ten hold about 6%. CDR1 and CDR2 from the germline V gene are MNHEY and SVGEGT. Trimming pared 0 bases from V and 5 bases from J, leaving 4 bases between. This CDR3 contains 12 residues. This clonotype was obtained from a woman aged 18 to 55 in good health. V usage is TRBV6-2 or TRBV6-3 and J usage is TRBJ2-5; D gene ambiguous. Sequenced material: PBMCs. In nucleotides, the CDR3 is TGTGCCAGCAGTTACTCGTACGAGACCCAGTACTTC. It codes for CASSYSYETQYF.